This T cell receptor (beta chain) was identified in a study of beta chain features in type 1 diabetes. Notes on the study in general: It was possible that PCR favored shorter templates, equally so in patients and controls. Within each of all four CD4+ subsets, Type 1 diabetes patients had TCRB CDR3s that were moderately but significantly shorter.

On this clone: Antigen specificity is unknown.

This CDR3 comprises 15 residues. Germline V gene lookup returns CDR1 SEHNR and CDR2 FQNEAQ (reference sequence). Trimming shortened V by 5 bases and J by 0 bases, and 13 bases separated the two germline ends. One heparinised blood draw averaging approximately 100 mL was given by each donor. CD4+ naive, central memory, regulatory and stem cell-like memory subsets were isolated by sorting on CD45RO/CCR7/CD25/CD127/CD95/CD27. The study reverse transcribed the entire isolated RNA, so it sequenced expressed TCRB transcripts. Sequencing used immunoSEQ multiplex PCR; TCRdb keeps in-frame clones, though not all of them. The sample lists about 150,000 clones; roughly 9.1% were seen once.

Sequencing input: central memory CD4+ T cells from blood. The receptor's source is a woman in her late teens or twenties in good health. This chain links TRBV7-9 with TRBJ1-2; tentatively, D is TRBD1 (6 bases). This CDR3 is CASSLLDSPNYGYTF. The CDR3 coding sequence is TGTGCCAGCAGCCTATTGGACAGCCCTAACTATGGCTACACCTTC. Combining the CDR3 with reference TRBV7-9 and TRBJ1-2 gives the whole variable domain DTGVSQNPRHKITKRGQNVTFRCDPISEHNRLYWYRQTLGQGPEFLTYFQNEAQLEKSRLLSDRFSAERPKGSFSTLEIQRTEQGDSAMYLCASSLLDSPNYGYTFGSGTRLTVV.